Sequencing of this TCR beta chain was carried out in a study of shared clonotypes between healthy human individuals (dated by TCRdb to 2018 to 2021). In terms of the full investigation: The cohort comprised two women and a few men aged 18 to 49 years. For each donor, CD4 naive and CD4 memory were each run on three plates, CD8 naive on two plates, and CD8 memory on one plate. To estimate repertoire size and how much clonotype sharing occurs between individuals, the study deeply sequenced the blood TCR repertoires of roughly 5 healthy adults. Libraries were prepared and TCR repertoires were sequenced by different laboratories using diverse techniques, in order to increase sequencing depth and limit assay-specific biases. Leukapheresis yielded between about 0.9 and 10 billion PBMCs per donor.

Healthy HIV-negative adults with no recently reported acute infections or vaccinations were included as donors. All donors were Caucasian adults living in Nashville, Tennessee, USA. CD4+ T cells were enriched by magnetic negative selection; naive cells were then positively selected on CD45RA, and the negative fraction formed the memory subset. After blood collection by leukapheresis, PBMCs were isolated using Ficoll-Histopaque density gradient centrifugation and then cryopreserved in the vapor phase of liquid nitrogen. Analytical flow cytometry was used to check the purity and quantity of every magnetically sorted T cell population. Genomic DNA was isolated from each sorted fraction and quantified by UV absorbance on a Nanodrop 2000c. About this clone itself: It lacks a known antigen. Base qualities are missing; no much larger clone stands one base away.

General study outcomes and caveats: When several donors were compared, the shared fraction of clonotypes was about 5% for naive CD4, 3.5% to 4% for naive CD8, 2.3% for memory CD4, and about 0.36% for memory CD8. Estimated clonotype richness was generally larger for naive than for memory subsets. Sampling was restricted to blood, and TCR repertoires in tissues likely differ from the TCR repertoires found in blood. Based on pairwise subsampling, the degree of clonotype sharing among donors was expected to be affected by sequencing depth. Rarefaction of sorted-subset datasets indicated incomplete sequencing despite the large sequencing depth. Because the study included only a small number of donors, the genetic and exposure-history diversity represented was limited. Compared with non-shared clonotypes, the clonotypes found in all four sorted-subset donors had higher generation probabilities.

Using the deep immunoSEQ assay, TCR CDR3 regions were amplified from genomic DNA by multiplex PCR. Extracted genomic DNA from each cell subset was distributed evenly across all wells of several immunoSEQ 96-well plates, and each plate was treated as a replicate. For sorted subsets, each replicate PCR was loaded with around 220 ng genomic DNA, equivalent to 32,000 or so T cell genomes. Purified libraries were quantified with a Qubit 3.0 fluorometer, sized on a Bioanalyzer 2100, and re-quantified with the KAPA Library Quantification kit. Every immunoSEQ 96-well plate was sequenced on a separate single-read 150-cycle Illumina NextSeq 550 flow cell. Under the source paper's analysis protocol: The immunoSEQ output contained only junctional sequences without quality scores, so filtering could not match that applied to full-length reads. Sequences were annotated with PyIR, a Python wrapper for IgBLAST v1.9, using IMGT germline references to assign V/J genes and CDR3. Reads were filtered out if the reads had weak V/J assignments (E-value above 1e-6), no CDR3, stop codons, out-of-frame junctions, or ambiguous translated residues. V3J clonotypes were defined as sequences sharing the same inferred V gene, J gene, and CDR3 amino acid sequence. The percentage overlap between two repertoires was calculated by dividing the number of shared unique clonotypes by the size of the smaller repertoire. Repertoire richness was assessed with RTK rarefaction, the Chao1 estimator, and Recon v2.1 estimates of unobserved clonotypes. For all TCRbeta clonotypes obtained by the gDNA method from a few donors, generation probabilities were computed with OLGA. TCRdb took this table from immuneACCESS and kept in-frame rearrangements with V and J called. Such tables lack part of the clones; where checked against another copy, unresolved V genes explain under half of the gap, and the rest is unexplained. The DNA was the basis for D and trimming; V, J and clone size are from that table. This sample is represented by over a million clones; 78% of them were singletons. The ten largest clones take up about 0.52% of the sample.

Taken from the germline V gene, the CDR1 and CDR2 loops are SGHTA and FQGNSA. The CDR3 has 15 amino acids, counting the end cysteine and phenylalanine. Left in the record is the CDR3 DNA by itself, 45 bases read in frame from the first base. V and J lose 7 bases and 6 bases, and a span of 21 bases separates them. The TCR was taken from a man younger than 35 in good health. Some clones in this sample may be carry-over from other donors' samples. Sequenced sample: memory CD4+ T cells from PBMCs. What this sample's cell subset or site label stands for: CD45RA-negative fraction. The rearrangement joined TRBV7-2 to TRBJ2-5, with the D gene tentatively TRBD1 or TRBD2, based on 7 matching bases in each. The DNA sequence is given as TGTGCCAGCACCTATGGCCAGGGAGGGGGCAAGACCCAGTACTTC. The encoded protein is CASTYGQGGGKTQYF.